Described below is a single T cell receptor (beta chain) sequence and its context. These data belong to a study of blood T cell repertoires in COVID-19. Study context: PBMCs, B-cell-depleted T cells, or T cells were the source of the cDNA or gDNA that made up the material.

In the authors' methods: Estimation of nucleated cell counts was performed using reference gene primer amplification. Using immunoSEQ multiplex PCR, the repertoire was profiled, and TCRdb retains in-frame clones only, with some absent. Clone size and V and J calls were adopted from that table, with D and trimming inferred from the DNA. The repertoire holds a few hundred thousand clones, with 70% to 85% as singletons. The CDR3 contains 13 residues. V shed 2 bases and J shed 3 bases, with 5 bases lying between them. Germline V gene lookup returns CDR1 SEHNR and CDR2 FQNEAQ (reference sequence). This TCR was sampled from a woman in her thirties or forties who had recovered from COVID-19. This rearrangement joins TRBV7-9 to TRBJ1-5; the D is unclear. Sequencing was done on a sample of peripheral blood. DNA of the CDR3: TGTGCCAGCAGCTTACAACACAATCAGCCCCAGCATTTT. It specifies CASSLQHNQPQHF.